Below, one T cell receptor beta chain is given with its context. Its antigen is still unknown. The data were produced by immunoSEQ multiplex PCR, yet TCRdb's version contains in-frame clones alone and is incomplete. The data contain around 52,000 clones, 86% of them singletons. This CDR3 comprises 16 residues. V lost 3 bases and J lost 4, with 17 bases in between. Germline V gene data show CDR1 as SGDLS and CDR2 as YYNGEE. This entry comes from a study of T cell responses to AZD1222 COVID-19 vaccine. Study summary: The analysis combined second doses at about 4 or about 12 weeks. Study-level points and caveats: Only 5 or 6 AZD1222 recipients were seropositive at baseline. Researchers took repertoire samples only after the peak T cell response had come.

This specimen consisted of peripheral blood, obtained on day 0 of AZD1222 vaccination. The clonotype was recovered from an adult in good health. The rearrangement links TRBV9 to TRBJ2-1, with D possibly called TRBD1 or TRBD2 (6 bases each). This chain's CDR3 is CASSAGAGHRYNEQFF. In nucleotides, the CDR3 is TGTGCCAGCAGCGCAGGGGCGGGACACCGATACAATGAGCAGTTCTTC.